This T cell receptor beta chain was sequenced for a study of blood T cells in healthy people across ages. The sample holds a few counts of this clonotype. Primers used in a second PCR of about 6 to 12 cycles were a sample-barcoded 5' primer and a J-beta primer mix. Using its own MiXCR run on the 5' RACE reads, TCRdb lists one record per CDR3 protein. The repertoire includes just under 550,000 distinct CDR3 sequences, approximately 25% of them detected once, and just under 9% sits in the top ten. Each donor gave around 9.3 milliliters of peripheral blood. The CDR3 is 15 residues long. The V and J ends lost 6 bases and 1 base respectively, with 13 bases between them. Germline CDR1 reads SNHLY; CDR2 reads FYNNEI. Another study also made use of these data, one on T cells of mothers and their children. From that report: Nine systemically healthy Caucasian donors: three mothers, six children.

This receptor was identified in a boy between 5 and 17 years old in good health. The rearrangement links TRBV2 to TRBJ2-1; either TRBD1 or TRBD2 may fit D (5 bases each). Sequencing was done on a sample of blood. CDR3 bases: TGTGCCAGCAGAGAGGGGTCAGTTTCCTACAATGAGCAGTTCTTC. This sequence encodes CASREGSVSYNEQFF.